Following are 24 T cell receptor beta chains from one sample sequenced in a study of OX40 agonist ivuxolimab in advanced cancers. The assay was immunoSEQ multiplex PCR, and TCRdb's table has in-frame clones only and misses some. Of about 38,000 clones detected, over 60% appear once; the ten largest clones hold approximately 12%. The sequences come from CD4+ or CD8+ T cells sorted from blood, collected in a trial of the OX40 agonist ivuxolimab. The receptors come from an adult with an advanced solid tumor such as melanoma, head and neck, liver or kidney cancer.

CDR3 residues: CASSPGETQYF. CDR3 nucleotide sequence: TGTGCCAGCAGCCCGGGAGAGACCCAGTACTTC. This chain connects TRBV7-6 to TRBJ2-5; D gene uncertain. The germline V and J ends were trimmed by 5 bases and 4 bases, with 5 bases remaining between them. There are 11 residues in the CDR3. Germline assignment: CDR1 SGHVS and CDR2 FNYEAQ.

The V and J genes are TRBV5-5 and TRBJ2-7; D unclear. The CDR3 contains 13 residues. CDR1 and CDR2 from the germline V gene are SGHKS and YYEKEE (reference sequence). V lost 1 base and J 1 base, leaving 6 bases between the germline ends. In DNA, the CDR3 is TGTGCCAGCAGCTTGTGGAGTTCCTACGAGCAGTACTTC. Protein product: CASSLWSSYEQYF.

The chain employs TRBV10-3 and TRBJ2-7; TRBD1 agrees at 7 bases. From germline, CDR1 is ENHRY and CDR2 SYGVKD. Trimming removed 0 bases from V and 6 bases from J; junction bases left unmatched: 8. The CDR3 is made up of 15 amino acids. CDR3 in DNA: TGTGCCATCAGTGAGTCCGAGGGGGCGCCGGCCGAGCAGTACTTC. Encoded protein: CAISESEGAPAEQYF.

The rearrangement links TRBV25-1 to TRBJ2-5, with 7 positions matching TRBD1. Germline lookup yields CDR1 MGHDK and CDR2 SYGVNS. The V segment lost 5 bases and the J segment 7 bases; nucleotides outside the gene matches: 13. The CDR3 contains 15 residues. CDR3 DNA sequence: TGTGCCAGCAGTCAGGGGACAGCCGCCTTGGGGACCCAGTACTTC. Its protein product is CASSQGTAALGTQYF.

The gene calls are TRBV7-2 and TRBJ2-3, with 8 bases fitting TRBD1. CDR1 SGHTA and CDR2 FQGNSA come from the germline V gene. Trimming removed 5 bases from V and 5 bases from J; junction bases left unmatched: 3. The CDR3 covers 13 residues. Here the CDR3 reads CASSVDRGDTQYF. DNA of the CDR3: TGTGCCAGCAGCGTAGACAGGGGAGATACGCAGTATTTT.

This chain connects TRBV27 to TRBJ2-5; 14 bases match TRBD2. The germline gives CDR1 MNHEY, CDR2 SMNVEV (reference sequence). The CDR3 covers 15 residues. Trimming at V came to 5 bases and at J to 4 bases, leaving 3 bases not matched to a gene. The CDR3 spells CASSRLAGGGETQYF. The CDR3 region has the DNA TGTGCCAGCAGTAGACTAGCGGGAGGGGGAGAGACCCAGTACTTC.

V is TRBV2 and J is TRBJ1-1; no clear D gene. The CDR3 has 14 residues. Looked up from germline, CDR1 is SNHLY and CDR2 is FYNNEI. V lost 1 base and J 5 bases, leaving 11 bases between the germline ends. The CDR3, as DNA: TGTGCCAGCAGTGAAGGCGGCGGGGATACTGAAGCTTTCTTT. Its translation: CASSEGGGDTEAFF. Using reference TRBV2 and TRBJ1-1 for the parts outside the CDR3, the full variable domain is EPEVTQTPSHQVTQMGQEVILRCVPISNHLYFYWYRQILGQKVEFLVSFYNNEISEKSEIFDDQFSVERPDGSNFTLKIRSTKLEDSAMYFCASSEGGGDTEAFFGQGTRLTVV.

V and J are TRBV4-3 and TRBJ2-1, with 8 bases aligning to TRBD2. Germline V gene sequence: CDR1 LGHNA, CDR2 YSLEER. V dropped 4 bases and J dropped 6; count of bases not matched to a gene: 8. The CDR3 contains 15 residues. CDR3 in DNA: TGCGCCAGCAGCCCTCAGGGACTAGGGCCCAATGAGCAGTTCTTC. Its protein product is CASSPQGLGPNEQFF.

The rearrangement uses TRBV28 and TRBJ1-3; possible D gene TRBD1, 5 bases. From germline, CDR1 is MDHEN and CDR2 SYDVKM. The CDR3 sequence is 15 residues long. V was clipped by 5 bases and J by 6 bases, with 17 bases between them. CDR3 sequence (DNA): TGTGCCAGCAGTGGGGCGCACCCTATAAAAAACACCATATATTTT. It translates to CASSGAHPIKNTIYF. Looking up the rest from reference TRBV28 and TRBJ1-3 gives the full variable domain: DVKVTQSSRYLVKRTGEKVFLECVQDMDHENMFWYRQDPGLGLRLIYFSYDVKMKEKGDIPEGYSVSREKKERFSLILESASTNQTSMYLCASSGAHPIKNTIYFGEGSWLTVV.

The chain carries TRBV28 and TRBJ1-3, with 7 bases identical to TRBD1. Trimming cost V 6 bases and J 9 bases; bases outside gene matches: 5. This CDR3 contains 12 residues. CDR1 is MDHEN and CDR2 is SYDVKM in the germline V gene. Written as DNA, the CDR3 is TGTGCCAGCAGGGGACAGTTGGGCACCATATATTTT. This sequence encodes CASRGQLGTIYF.

The genes are TRBV7-9 and TRBJ1-5; D possibly corresponds to TRBD1 (6 bases). The CDR3 has 16 residues. V was clipped by 5 bases and J by 0 bases, with 14 bases between them. CDR1 SEHNR and CDR2 FQNEAQ come from the germline V gene (reference sequence). CDR3: CASSLPHRDSNQPQHF. The CDR3 nucleotides read TGTGCCAGCAGCCTACCCCACAGGGATAGCAATCAGCCCCAGCATTTT.

V usage is TRBV28 and J usage is TRBJ2-7; D might be TRBD1 (6 bases). CDR3 length equals 15 residues. The V gene's germline CDR1 is MDHEN and CDR2 SYDVKM. V lost 4 bases, J lost 0 bases, and 13 bases lay in between. CDR3 nucleotides: TGTGCCAGCAGTTCTGGACAGACGAGCTCCTACGAGCAGTACTTC. Its translation is CASSSGQTSSYEQYF.

This chain connects TRBV11-2 to TRBJ2-7; 8 bases are shared with TRBD2. Germline V gives CDR1 SGHAT, CDR2 FQNNGV. Trimming removed 5 bases from V and 0 bases from J; junction bases left unmatched: 3. The length of the CDR3 is 14 residues. CDR3: CASSVSGSSYEQYF. The CDR3 nucleotides are TGTGCCAGCAGCGTAAGCGGGAGCTCCTACGAGCAGTACTTC. The entire variable domain, with the rest obtained from reference TRBV11-2 and TRBJ2-7, is as follows: EAGVAQSPRYKIIEKRQSVAFWCNPISGHATLYWYQQILGQGPKLLIQFQNNGVVDDSQLPKDRFSAERLKGVDSTLKIQPAKLEDSAVYLCASSVSGSSYEQYFGPGTRLTVT.

V and J are TRBV10-3 and TRBJ2-2; a weak D match, TRBD1 (6 bases). V gave up 10 bases and J gave up 0 bases, with 12 bases separating them. The CDR3 has 14 amino acids. Germline V gene sequence: CDR1 ENHRY, CDR2 SYGVKD. The CDR3 here is CATKTGANTGELFF. The CDR3 region has the DNA TGTGCCACTAAGACAGGCGCGAACACCGGGGAGCTGTTTTTT.

V gene TRBV7-2 combines with J gene TRBJ1-6, with TRBD1 identical over 7 bases. CDR3 length: 14 residues. Looked up from germline, CDR1 is SGHTA and CDR2 is FQGNSA. V dropped 5 bases and J dropped 4; count of bases not matched to a gene: 2. The CDR3 protein is CASSPGQYNSPLHF. The CDR3 DNA reads TGTGCCAGCAGCCCGGGACAGTATAATTCACCCCTCCACTTT.

The V call is TRBV29-1, the J call TRBJ2-1, with a tentative D call TRBD1 (7 bases). The CDR3 has 13 amino acids. V was pared by 8 bases and J by 7 bases, with 18 bases between. In germline, CDR1 is SQVTM, CDR2 ANQGSEA. CDR3 protein: CSSGGGSVNEQFF. DNA for the CDR3: TGCAGCTCCGGAGGGGGCAGTGTTAATGAGCAGTTCTTC.

This clone was observed a few times. The V gene is TRBV5-1, the J gene TRBJ2-1; perhaps TRBD1 as D (6 bases). This CDR3 has 11 residues. Germline values: CDR1 SGHRS, CDR2 YFSETQ. V was clipped by 4 bases and J by 10 bases, with 9 bases between them. CDR3 amino acids: CASSLTGEQFF. The CDR3 DNA is TGCGCCAGCAGCCTTACAGGGGAGCAGTTCTTC. Together with reference TRBV5-1 and TRBJ2-1, the CDR3 gives the full variable domain: KAGVTQTPRYLIKTRGQQVTLSCSPISGHRSVSWYQQTPGQGLQFLFEYFSETQRNKGNFPGRFSGRQFSNSRSEMNVSTLELGDSALYLCASSLTGEQFFGPGTRLTVL.

The chain has TRBV30 and TRBJ2-2; TRBD2 is a possible D gene (6 bases). Trimming shortened V by 0 bases and J by 7 bases, and 18 bases separated the two germline ends. This CDR3 comprises 16 residues. CDR1 is GTSNPN and CDR2 is SVGIG in the germline V gene (reference sequence). The CDR3 is CAWSVRSGLKDGELFF. DNA of the CDR3: TGTGCCTGGAGTGTACGGTCCGGACTAAAGGACGGGGAGCTGTTTTTT.

The V gene is TRBV2, the J gene TRBJ2-7; TRBD1 aligns across 9 bases. Germline CDR1 and CDR2: SNHLY and FYNNEI. CDR3 size: 15 residues. V was clipped by 6 bases and J by 0 bases; unmatched bases: 6. DNA of the CDR3: TGTGCCAGCAGGGCGGGGACAGGGTTCTCCTACGAGCAGTACTTC. Translation: CASRAGTGFSYEQYF.

This clone was counted once. The chain uses TRBV5-3 and TRBJ2-3, with unresolved D. TRBV5-3 is marked as an open reading frame, function uncertain. The CDR3 is 11 residues long. V lost 4 bases to trimming and J lost 14 bases, with 14 bases between them. Written as DNA, the CDR3 is TGTGCCAGAAGCCAAGGACCTTTTTTGTATTTT. It yields the protein CARSQGPFLYF.

CDR3 sequence (DNA): TGTGCCAGCAGCCGACAGGGGGGTCTGGCGGGAGGGAAGTACGAGCAGTACTTC. Its protein product is CASSRQGGLAGGKYEQYF. V is TRBV21-1 and J is TRBJ2-7; the D call TRBD2 from the table was never checked on the DNA. TRBV21-1 is annotated as a pseudogene. This CDR3 is 18 amino acids long.

This chain links TRBV4-2 with TRBJ2-1; D is uncertain. CDR1 is LGHNA and CDR2 is YNFKEQ in the germline V gene. Trimming took 0 bases from V and 2 from J, leaving 8 bases between them. CDR3 length equals 15 residues. The CDR3 bases are TGTGCCAGCAGCCAAGACAAGCGTCCCTACAATGAGCAGTTCTTC. Translated: CASSQDKRPYNEQFF.

The chain is built from TRBV6-5 and TRBJ1-2, with 7 nucleotides matching TRBD1. The J segment lost 6 bases and the V segment lost 6 bases, leaving 13 bases of the junction unmatched. From germline, CDR1 is MNHEY and CDR2 SVGAGI. The CDR3 length is 15 residues. The CDR3: CASRTPKQGNNGYTF. CDR3 DNA: TGTGCCAGCAGGACACCGAAACAGGGGAACAATGGCTACACCTTC.

The rearrangement uses TRBV7-2 and TRBJ2-7; D not certain. V gave up 5 bases and J gave up 4 bases, with 9 bases separating them. This CDR3 comprises 12 residues. Germline lookup yields CDR1 SGHTA and CDR2 FQGNSA. As DNA, the CDR3 is TGTGCCAGCAGCCCCCCCGGTTACGAGCAGTACTTC. Translating gives CASSPPGYEQYF.